The entry that follows covers one TCR beta chain sequence. Single viable CD3+CD4+CD8-CD45RO+ cells were sorted as the memory CD4+ T cells. CMV serostatus came from serum IgG against pp150, pp28, p38, p52. The data stem from a study of memory CD4+ T cells and cytomegalovirus serostatus. About the research overall: Donors were healthy Belgian adults, 9 CMV seropositive and around 23 seronegative.

The V gene's germline CDR1 is ENHRY and CDR2 SYGVKD. After removal of 5 bases from V and 4 bases from J, the junction contained 6 bases not matched to a gene. The CDR3 loop spans 14 amino acids. Original processing notes: Out-of-frame sequences were removed, leaving 2,000,000 or so distinct TCRbeta sequences. Measured with immunoSEQ multiplex PCR; TCRdb has only the in-frame clones, and not every one. V, J and clone size derive from that table, while D and trimming were established from the DNA sequence. This table has roughly 60,000 clones, 77% appearing once. This clonotype was sampled from an adult in good health and CMV-seronegative. Material: memory CD4+ T cells from blood. The chain links TRBV10-3 to TRBJ1-2, with 8 bases fitting TRBD1. The CDR3 spells CAISNRDRIYGYTF. CDR3 nucleotides: TGTGCCATCAGTAACCGGGACAGGATCTATGGCTACACCTTC.